Described below is a single TCR beta chain sequence and its context. Its cognate antigen is unknown. This record belongs to a study of cytomegalovirus exposure and HLA in healthy donors. Amplification used 60 Vbeta primers and 13 Jbeta primers. The table came from immunoSEQ multiplex PCR; TCRdb's copy has only in-frame clones and leaves some out. The sample table sets out approximately 190,000 clones. The donors comprised healthy bone marrow donors. Study-wide findings and caveats: Most likely, a cluster of highly shared sequence variants arose as a sequencing artifact. Based on reports, TCR beta sequences accurately predicted HLA-A and HLA-B alleles for most subjects. Using a false discovery rate of 0.05, a later analysis showed that approximately 16,000 TCR beta sequences were associated with HLA alleles.

What was sequenced was PBMCs. The source is a boy younger than 18 in good health and CMV-seronegative.

CDR3 nucleotides: TGTGCCAGCAGTCCGACAGGGATCTATGGCTACACCTTC. Its protein product is CASSPTGIYGYTF. The rearrangement joins TRBV6-1 to TRBJ1-2; 7 positions agree with TRBD1. This CDR3 has 13 residues. Trimming took 5 bases from V and 4 from J; bases not matched to a gene: 4. CDR1 is MNHNS, CDR2 SASEGT, per germline.